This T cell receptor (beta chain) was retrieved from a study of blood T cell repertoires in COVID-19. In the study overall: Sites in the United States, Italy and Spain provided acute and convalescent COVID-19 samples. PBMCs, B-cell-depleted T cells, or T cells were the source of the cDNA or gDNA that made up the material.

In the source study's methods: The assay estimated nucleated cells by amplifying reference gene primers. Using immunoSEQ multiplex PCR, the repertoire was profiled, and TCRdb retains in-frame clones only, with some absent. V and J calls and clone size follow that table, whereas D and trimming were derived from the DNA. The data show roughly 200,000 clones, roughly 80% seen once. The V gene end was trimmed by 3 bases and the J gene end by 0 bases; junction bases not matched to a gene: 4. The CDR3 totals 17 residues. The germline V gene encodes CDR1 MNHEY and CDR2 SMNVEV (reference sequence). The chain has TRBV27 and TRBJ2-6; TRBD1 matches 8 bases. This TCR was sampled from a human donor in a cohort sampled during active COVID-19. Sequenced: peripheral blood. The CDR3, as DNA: TGTGCCAGCAGTTTTAGACAGGGGAGCTCTGGGGCCAACGTCCTGACTTTC. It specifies CASSFRQGSSGANVLTF.